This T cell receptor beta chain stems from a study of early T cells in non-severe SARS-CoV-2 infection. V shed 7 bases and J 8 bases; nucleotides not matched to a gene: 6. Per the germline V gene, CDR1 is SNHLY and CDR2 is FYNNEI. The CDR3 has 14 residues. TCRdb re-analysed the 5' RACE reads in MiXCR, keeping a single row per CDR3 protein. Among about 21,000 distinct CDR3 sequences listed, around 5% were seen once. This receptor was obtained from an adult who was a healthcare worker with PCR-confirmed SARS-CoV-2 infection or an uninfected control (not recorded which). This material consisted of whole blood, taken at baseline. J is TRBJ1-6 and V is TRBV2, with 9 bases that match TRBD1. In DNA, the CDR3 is TGTGCCAGCACCCCGGACAGGGGATATTCACCCCTCCACTTT. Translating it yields CASTPDRGYSPLHF.